These T cell receptor beta chains were read from a single sample in a study of blood T cells in healthy people across ages. TCRdb redid the calling of the 5' RACE reads with MiXCR, one entry per CDR3 protein. Among 450,000 to 700,000 distinct CDR3 sequences listed, 25% to 30% were seen once. The sample taken for sequencing was blood. The receptors come from a woman aged 70-85 years in good health. Both conserved end residues are part of each CDR3. A D gene is named only where the DNA matches it firmly. Size is omitted from some rows. Given values are once, few, many or a class for expanded clones.

v_gene	d_gene	abundance	j_gene	CDR3nt	CDR3aa
TRBV4-3	-	-	TRBJ1-2	TGCGCCAGCAGCCAAGACCAGGGGAGGATGGATGGCTACACCTTC	CASSQDQGRMDGYTF
TRBV7-3	-	-	TRBJ1-1	TGTGCCAGCAGACAAGGTCCTGGGAACACTGAAGCTTTCTTT	CASRQGPGNTEAFF
TRBV4-2	TRBD2	few	TRBJ2-2	TGTGCCAGCAGCAAGAAGCAGCGGGGGGCCACCGGGGAGCTGTTTTTT	CASSKKQRGATGELFF
TRBV6-2/TRBV6-3	-	-	TRBJ2-1	TGTGCCAGCAGTTTAACCCAGCAGAATGAGCAGTTCTTC	CASSLTQQNEQFF
TRBV29-1	TRBD2	-	TRBJ2-5	TGCAGCGTTGGAGGCGCTAGCGGGGACCAAGAGACCCAGTACTTC	CSVGGASGDQETQYF
TRBV27	TRBD2	few	TRBJ2-7	TGTGCCAGCAGTTTATCCCGTCGACTAGCGGGGGCGGGGGAGCAGTACTTC	CASSLSRRLAGAGEQYF
TRBV11-3	-	few	TRBJ1-3	TGTGCCAGCAGCAAACAGGGACTCACGGGAAACACCATATATTTT	CASSKQGLTGNTIYF
TRBV7-2	-	few	TRBJ1-2	TGTGCCAGCAGCTTAGGCGGGGCAGTAATGGACGGCTACACCTTC	CASSLGGAVMDGYTF
TRBV6-1	TRBD2	few	TRBJ2-2	TGTGCCAGCAGTGGTTCGAGACTAGCGGAGGTCGGGGAGCTGTTTTTT	CASSGSRLAEVGELFF
TRBV7-2	-	-	TRBJ1-2	TGTGCCAGCAGTCCTAACAGGGAGCACTATGGCTACACCTTC	CASSPNREHYGYTF
TRBV10-3	TRBD1	-	TRBJ2-1	TGTGCCATCAGTGAGTCGCGGGGACAGGGATGGAATGAGCAGTTCTTC	CAISESRGQGWNEQFF
TRBV6-2/TRBV6-3	-	-	TRBJ1-2	TGTGCCAGCAGTACCCGGGACAAGGCTGATTCTAACTATGGCTACACCTTC	CASSTRDKADSNYGYTF
TRBV25-1	-	-	TRBJ2-5	TGTGCCAGCAGTCAGGGGACACGAGCCCGGCGAGAGACCCAGTACTTC	CASSQGTRARRETQYF
TRBV5-1	TRBD1	-	TRBJ2-5	TGCGCCAGCAGCTCCGGGACAGATCAAGAGACCCAGTACTTC	CASSSGTDQETQYF
TRBV7-2	-	-	TRBJ1-1	TGTGCCAGCAGTAATTTTAGGGTAACGAACACTGAAGCTTTCTTT	CASSNFRVTNTEAFF
TRBV7-2	-	few	TRBJ1-2	TGTGCCAGCAGCTTATCCCCAGGAGGGACCTATGGCTACACCTTC	CASSLSPGGTYGYTF